A selection of T cell receptor beta chains follows, all from one sample in a study of identical twins. MiXCR, applied by TCRdb to the 5' RACE reads, yields one record per CDR3 protein. Among around 1.7 million distinct CDR3 sequences, roughly 35% were seen once, and the ten largest hold more than 0.25%. Input material: cord blood. Every receptor here comes from a newborn girl in good health. The CDR3 runs from the conserved cysteine through the conserved F or W. A D gene is named only where the DNA matches it firmly. Not every row has a clone size; where given, it reads once, few, many or a size class.

size	V	J	D	DNA	CDR3
few	TRBV2	TRBJ2-7	-	TGTGCCAGCAGTGAAGGAAGACAGGTCTACGAGCAGTACTTC	CASSEGRQVYEQYF
many	TRBV24-1	TRBJ2-1	TRBD2	TGTGCCACCAGTGATTTGGGGCTAGCGGGGTACAATGAGCAGTTCTTC	CATSDLGLAGYNEQFF
-	TRBV5-8	TRBJ1-5	-	TGTGCCAGCAGCTTGGGGAGGATGGGCAATCAGCCCCAGCATTTT	CASSLGRMGNQPQHF
once	TRBV27	TRBJ1-2	-	TGTGCCAGCAGTCCTGGACAGAACTATGGCCACACCTTC	CASSPGQNYGHTF
-	TRBV18	TRBJ1-4	TRBD1	TGTGCCAGCTCCCATGGGACAGGGAAGGAAAAACTGTTTTTT	CASSHGTGKEKLFF
few	TRBV20-1	TRBJ1-1	-	TGCAGTGCTAGAGTTGGGTTAGGAGGGGAAACTGAAGCTTTCTTT	CSARVGLGGETEAFF
-	TRBV5-5	TRBJ2-7	-	TGTGCCAGCACCTTGGGCCTAGCAGTGGGATGGGACGAGCAGTACTTC	CASTLGLAVGWDEQYF
many	TRBV24-1	TRBJ2-3	-	TGTGCCACCAGTCAGGGCACAGATACGCAGTATTTT	CATSQGTDTQYF
-	TRBV28	TRBJ1-4	-	TGTGCCAGTGGGACGCCCCGGCTTGAAAAACTGTTTTTT	CASGTPRLEKLFF
-	TRBV2	TRBJ1-2	-	TGTGCCAGCAGTGAAGCGCTTTTCGGCTACACCTTC	CASSEALFGYTF
few	TRBV11-2	TRBJ2-7	-	TGTGCCAGCAGCTCCTATGGGAGGCCCTACGAGCAGTACTTC	CASSSYGRPYEQYF
-	TRBV18	TRBJ2-7	-	TGTGCCAGCTCTCGGACAGCCCACCTTTACGAGCAGTACTTC	CASSRTAHLYEQYF
few	TRBV25-1	TRBJ2-3	-	TGTGCCTCGGGACCCCAGGGTGAGGATACGCAGTATTTT	CASGPQGEDTQYF
-	TRBV20-1	TRBJ2-1	TRBD2	TGCAGTGCTGGGACTAGCGGGAACCAATACAATGAGCAGTTCTTC	CSAGTSGNQYNEQFF
few	TRBV12-3/TRBV12-4	TRBJ2-1	TRBD2	TGTGCCAGCAGCCTTGTAGGCGGGGGGGCCGCGTACAATGAGCAGTTCTTC	CASSLVGGGAAYNEQFF
-	TRBV7-8	TRBJ2-5	-	TGTGCCAGCAGCCGCGGTTGGGAGCAAGAGACCCAGTACTTC	CASSRGWEQETQYF
few	TRBV2	TRBJ2-5	-	TGTGCCAGCAGTGAGAAGGCTTCTGGGACCCAGTACTTC	CASSEKASGTQYF
many	TRBV20-1	TRBJ2-1	-	TGCAGTGCTAGCTCCTACAATGAGCAGTTCTTC	CSASSYNEQFF
once	TRBV20-1	TRBJ2-3	TRBD2	TGCAGTGCTAGAGGACCGACTAGCAAAGGGTATACGCAGTATTTT	CSARGPTSKGYTQYF
-	TRBV6-2/TRBV6-3	TRBJ1-2	-	TGTGCCAGCAGTTACGGGGCGGTGGACTATGGCTACACCTTC	CASSYGAVDYGYTF
-	TRBV27	TRBJ2-2	TRBD2	TGTGCCAGCAGTTTATTGACTAGCGGGGGGGCCGGGGAGCTGTTTTTT	CASSLLTSGGAGELFF
-	TRBV2	TRBJ1-5	-	TGTGCCAGCAGTGAACCGAGCGGCCAGCCCCAGCATTTT	CASSEPSGQPQHF
few	TRBV25-1	TRBJ2-7	-	TGTGCCAGCAGTCATCGTTACAGGGCCTACGAGCAGTACTTC	CASSHRYRAYEQYF
-	TRBV4-1	TRBJ2-3	-	TGCGCCAGCAGCCAAGACAGGGGCTTGGGGGATACGCAGTATTTT	CASSQDRGLGDTQYF
-	TRBV20-1	TRBJ1-5	-	TGCAGTGGGACAATCGGGGCCCTCAGGCAGCCCCAGCATTTT	CSGTIGALRQPQHF
few	TRBV28	TRBJ1-1	-	TGTGCCAGGACCCCGAGTTTGAGGCCGAACACTGAAGCTTTCTTT	CARTPSLRPNTEAFF
-	TRBV9	TRBJ2-3	TRBD1	TGTGCCGGCAGCCCACGGACAGGGCCTTCAGATACGCAGTATTTT	CAGSPRTGPSDTQYF
once	TRBV4-2	TRBJ1-1	-	TGTGCCAGCAGCCAAGATCGGGTAGGAGCCGCCGAAGCTTTCTTT	CASSQDRVGAAEAFF
few	TRBV21-1	TRBJ1-2	-	TGTGCCAGCAGCACCTGTACCGGGACAGACTATGGCTACACCTTC	CASSTCTGTDYGYTF
-	TRBV18	TRBJ2-1	TRBD2	TGTGCCAGCTCACCTCCCGCGACTAGCGGCCCCTACAATGAGCAGTTCTTC	CASSPPATSGPYNEQFF
-	TRBV24-1	TRBJ2-3	TRBD2	TGTGCCACCAGTGGCCCTTGGGGGACTAGCGGGGACACAGATACGCAGTATTTT	CATSGPWGTSGDTDTQYF
few	TRBV28	TRBJ2-3	-	TGTGCCAGCAGCTCTAGGACGGAGGCTTTAGCAGATACGCAGTATTTT	CASSSRTEALADTQYF
few	TRBV7-6	TRBJ1-6	-	TGTGCCAGCAGCTTAAGGACAGTCCCGAGTTCACCCCTCCACTTT	CASSLRTVPSSPLHF
-	TRBV20-1	TRBJ2-4	-	TGCAGTGCTGGCTCCGGGGTGCCCAAAAACATTCAGTACTTC	CSAGSGVPKNIQYF
few	TRBV15	TRBJ2-4	TRBD2	TGTGCCACCAGCAGAGACCACCTAGCGGGGGGGCCCGAGAGGACCAAAAACATTCAGTACTTC	CATSRDHLAGGPERTKNIQYF
-	TRBV12-3/TRBV12-4	TRBJ1-1	-	TGTGCCAGCAGTTTACGGCGGACTTACACTGAAGCTTTCTTT	CASSLRRTYTEAFF
-	TRBV4-2	TRBJ2-1	-	TGTGCCAGCAGCCGGCACCCCGGCGCCAGCTCCTACAATGAGCAGTTCTTC	CASSRHPGASSYNEQFF
-	TRBV7-2	TRBJ1-2	-	TGTGCCAGCAGCTTATCGGCTACTCTAAACTATGGCTACACCTTC	CASSLSATLNYGYTF
-	TRBV20-1	TRBJ1-6	-	TGCAGTGCTGCACAAAATAATTCACCCCTCCACTTT	CSAAQNNSPLHF
few	TRBV27	TRBJ1-1	-	TGTGCCAGCAGCCACTCCATCCGGGTGGGTGAAGCTTTCTTT	CASSHSIRVGEAFF
-	TRBV6-7	TRBJ2-1	-	TGTGCCAGCAGTTACGGGTCAGGGCCCAACAATGAGCAGTTCTTC	CASSYGSGPNNEQFF